These 23 T cell receptor beta chains originate from one sample sequenced in a study of T cells after yellow fever vaccination. TCRdb called the 5' RACE reads again in MiXCR, with one record for every CDR3 protein. The repertoire consists of approximately 340,000 distinct CDR3 sequences, with 8.7% occurring once and the leading ten covering over 15%. Material: PBMCs, obtained on the day of the first yellow fever vaccination. The source is a man aged 18-30 years who received the YFV17D yellow fever vaccine.

This chain connects TRBV29-1 to TRBJ2-1; D not resolved. Trimming pared 4 bases from V and 7 bases from J, leaving 11 bases between. The CDR3 totals 12 residues. CDR1 SQVTM and CDR2 ANQGSEA come from the germline V gene. In DNA form, the CDR3 reads TGCAGCGTTGGGTGGATGGGGAATGAGCAGTTCTTC. Translating it yields CSVGWMGNEQFF.

This clonotype has only a few counts. The V and J genes are TRBV4-3 and TRBJ2-3; D unclear. Per germline, CDR1 LGHNA and CDR2 YSLEER. CDR3 length: 15 residues. V shed 0 bases and J shed 2 bases, with 9 bases lying between them. Here the CDR3 reads CASSQDWAYTDTQYF. Here the CDR3 DNA reads TGCGCCAGCAGCCAAGATTGGGCCTACACAGATACGCAGTATTTT.

J is TRBJ2-5 and V is TRBV5-1; D ambiguous. The CDR3 is 13 residues long. Trimming left V 1 base short and J 5 bases short, with 9 bases between. The germline V gene has CDR1 SGHRS and CDR2 YFSETQ. CDR3 sequence (DNA): TGCGCCAGCAGCTTGAGTCGGATGGAGACCCAGTACTTC. It specifies CASSLSRMETQYF.

CDR3 loop: CASSSITGSWGEKLFF. The CDR3 DNA is TGTGCCAGCAGCTCGATCACAGGGTCTTGGGGGGAAAAACTGTTTTTT. The gene calls are TRBV12-3 or TRBV12-4 and TRBJ1-4; TRBD1 is a possible D gene (6 bases). The CDR3 totals 16 residues. Trimming took off 6 bases at V and 8 bases at J, with 22 bases between the two ends.

This clonotype has more than one count but fewer than ten. The V call is TRBV4-3, the J call TRBJ2-3, with 13 bases identical to TRBD2. V lost 1 base, J lost 3 bases, and 4 bases stayed unmatched. This CDR3 contains 17 residues. The V gene's germline CDR1 is LGHNA and CDR2 YSLEER. CDR3 nucleotide sequence: TGCGCCAGCAGCCAAGGAACTAGCGGGGGGGCTACAGATACGCAGTATTTT. This encodes CASSQGTSGGATDTQYF.

A few counts support this clonotype. This chain joins TRBV7-3 and TRBJ2-3; 13 bases fit TRBD2. Germline assignment: CDR1 SGHTA and CDR2 FQGTGA. V lost 0 bases, J lost 1 base, and 19 bases stayed unmatched. The CDR3 contains 23 residues. In nucleotides, the CDR3 is TGTGCCAGCAGCTTAACGTCAACGGCCCTAACTAGCGGGGGGGCCCGACGCACAGATACGCAGTATTTT. Residues: CASSLTSTALTSGGARRTDTQYF.

This clonotype was detected a few times. The chain joins TRBV20-1 to TRBJ2-3, with 9 bases matching TRBD1. V shed 5 bases and J 0 bases; nucleotides not matched to a gene: 6. This CDR3 has 15 residues. The germline CDR1 and CDR2 sequences are DFQATT and SNEGSKA (reference sequence). This chain's CDR3 is CSAGRQGGSTDTQYF. Here the CDR3 DNA reads TGCAGTGCTGGCAGACAGGGGGGGAGCACAGATACGCAGTATTTT.

This clonotype was counted between two and nine times. The chain has TRBV18 and TRBJ2-7, with 12 nucleotides matching TRBD2. V shed 3 bases and J 7 bases; nucleotides not matched to a gene: 10. Germline lookup yields CDR1 KGHSH and CDR2 LQKENI. This CDR3 contains 16 residues. The CDR3 DNA sequence: TGTGCCAGCTCACCGATAACTAGCGGGAGGACGGGGGAGCAGTACTTC. This gives the protein CASSPITSGRTGEQYF.

The rearrangement links TRBV7-8 to TRBJ2-1; D may be TRBD1 (6 bases). The CDR3 is 16 amino acids. The germline V and J ends were trimmed by 5 bases and 5 bases, with 19 bases remaining between them. Germline V gives CDR1 SGHVS, CDR2 FQNEAQ. CDR3 in amino acids: CASSPSRGFPDNEQFF. The CDR3 region has the DNA TGTGCCAGCAGCCCGAGCAGGGGTTTTCCAGACAATGAGCAGTTCTTC. Full variable domain (outside the CDR3, taken from reference TRBV7-8 and TRBJ2-1): GAGVSQSPRYKVAKRGQDVALRCDPISGHVSLFWYQQALGQGPEFLTYFQNEAQLDKSGLPSDRFFAERPEGSVSTLKIQRTQQEDSAVYLCASSPSRGFPDNEQFFGPGTRLTVL.

This clonotype has ten or more counts. Here the CDR3 reads CATSVGAGPYNEQFF. The CDR3, as DNA: TGTGCCACCAGTGTCGGGGCAGGGCCCTACAATGAGCAGTTCTTC. This chain uses TRBV24-1 with TRBJ2-1, with D perhaps being TRBD1 or TRBD2 (5 bases each). Trimming took off 5 bases at V and 2 bases at J, with 12 bases between the two ends. This CDR3 has 15 amino acids. CDR1 is KGHDR, CDR2 SFDVKD, per germline.

Only a few counts were recorded for this clonotype. The chain carries TRBV5-1 and TRBJ1-6; 7 nucleotides line up with TRBD1. The CDR3 is 16 residues long. V trimming: 4 bases; J trimming: 12 bases; junction bases outside the gene matches: 16. Per the germline V gene, CDR1 is SGHRS and CDR2 is YFSETQ. CDR3 in DNA: TGCGCCAGCAGCCCGTCGGAGGGGGCCCGGTTTAGACCCCTCCACTTT. It yields the protein CASSPSEGARFRPLHF.

This clonotype was observed at least ten times. The genes are TRBV12-3 or TRBV12-4 and TRBJ1-5, with a weak D call TRBD1 (6 bases). There are 15 residues in the CDR3. V shed 3 bases and J shed 3 bases, with 12 bases lying between them. The CDR3 sequence is CASSFGGHFNQPQHF. As DNA, the CDR3 is TGTGCCAGCAGTTTTGGGGGGCACTTCAATCAGCCCCAGCATTTT.

The chain couples TRBV6-5 to TRBJ1-6; TRBD1 matches at 8 bases. The V and J ends lost 8 bases and 13 bases, in that order; junction bases with no gene match: 19. Germline values: CDR1 MNHEY, CDR2 SVGAGI. The CDR3 consists of 16 residues. CDR3 bases: TGTGCCAGCGGAATAGGGACAGGCGCAGGCCCTAGGCCCCTCCACTTT. This gives the protein CASGIGTGAGPRPLHF.

This clonotype was recorded many times. The chain couples TRBV9 to TRBJ2-2, with TRBD2 matching over 7 bases. Germline V lookup: CDR1 SGDLS, CDR2 YYNGEE. There are 15 residues in the CDR3. Trimming at V came to 0 bases and at J to 1 base, leaving 0 bases not matched to a gene. DNA for the CDR3: TGTGCCAGCAGCGTAGGCGGGGGGAACACCGGGGAGCTGTTTTTT. Its translation: CASSVGGGNTGELFF. The entire variable domain, with the rest obtained from reference TRBV9 and TRBJ2-2, is as follows: DSGVTQTPKHLITATGQRVTLRCSPRSGDLSVYWYQQSLDQGLQFLIQYYNGEERAKGNILERFSAQQFPDLHSELNLSSLELGDSALYFCASSVGGGNTGELFFGEGSRLTVL.

J is TRBJ2-5 and V is TRBV6-2 or TRBV6-3; TRBD2 matches 8 bases. The CDR3 runs 15 residues. Germline values: CDR1 MNHEY, CDR2 SVGEGT. Trimming cost V 6 bases and J 2 bases; bases outside gene matches: 8. The CDR3 region has the DNA TGTGCCAGCAGGCTCCGACTAGCGCCTCAAGAGACCCAGTACTTC. Protein product: CASRLRLAPQETQYF.

This clonotype was detected many times. The V gene is TRBV9, the J gene TRBJ2-5; 7 positions agree with TRBD2. This CDR3 region has 17 residues. Germline trimming cut 4 bases from V and 5 bases from J; bases unmatched to any gene: 17. Germline V gene lookup returns CDR1 SGDLS and CDR2 YYNGEE. DNA for the CDR3: TGTGCCAGCAGCTCAGCCCTCTACGCGGGGGAAGTGGAGACCCAGTACTTC. It is translated as CASSSALYAGEVETQYF. Drawing the rest from reference TRBV9 and TRBJ2-5, the complete variable domain is DSGVTQTPKHLITATGQRVTLRCSPRSGDLSVYWYQQSLDQGLQFLIQYYNGEERAKGNILERFSAQQFPDLHSELNLSSLELGDSALYFCASSSALYAGEVETQYFGPGTRLLVL.

The J gene is TRBJ2-3, the V gene TRBV11-1; TRBD2 aligns across 8 bases. The germline gives CDR1 SGHAT, CDR2 FQDESV (reference sequence). The CDR3 is 17 amino acids. The ends lost 3 bases at V and 0 bases at J; junction bases unmatched: 8. The DNA for the CDR3 is TGTGCCAGCAGCTTGGGTTCGACTAGCGCAAGCACAGATACGCAGTATTTT. Residues: CASSLGSTSASTDTQYF.

This clonotype was found a few times. The chain couples TRBV12-3 or TRBV12-4 to TRBJ1-2; D is unresolved. The CDR3 is made up of 14 amino acids. V shed 5 bases and J shed 0 bases, with 10 bases lying between them. CDR3 amino acids: CASSPSHTNYGYTF. CDR3 coding DNA: TGTGCCAGCAGTCCTTCCCATACTAACTATGGCTACACCTTC.

The J gene is TRBJ2-1, the V gene TRBV4-3, with 9 bases identical to TRBD2. Germline V gene lookup returns CDR1 LGHNA and CDR2 YSLEER. V gave up 4 bases and J gave up 0 bases; unmatched junction bases: 13. The CDR3 has 19 amino acids. The CDR3 DNA reads as TGCGCCAGCAGCCGACGGAGCCTAGCGGGGAGGAGCTCCTACAATGAGCAGTTCTTC. It is translated as CASSRRSLAGRSSYNEQFF.

The gene calls are TRBV5-4 and TRBJ2-7, with a possible D match to TRBD1 (7 bases). Between the trimmed V and J ends, which lost 6 bases and 4 bases, there was a span of 17 bases. CDR3 length equals 14 residues. Germline-derived CDR1 and CDR2 are SGHNT and YYREEE (reference sequence). The CDR3 sequence: CASKSDRAGYEQYV. The CDR3 nucleotides are TGTGCCAGCAAATCCGACAGGGCGGGATACGAGCAGTACGTC.

The CDR3 is CASRRALNEKLFF. The CDR3, as DNA: TGTGCCAGCAGGAGGGCCCTTAATGAAAAACTGTTTTTT. This chain links TRBV7-6 with TRBJ1-4; no definite D call. This CDR3 region has 13 residues. Germline V gene lookup returns CDR1 SGHVS and CDR2 FNYEAQ. Trimming cost V 6 bases and J 4 bases, with 9 bases left between them.

This clonotype has a handful of counts. The chain carries TRBV6-5 and TRBJ1-3; no clear D. The germline V gene encodes CDR1 MNHEY and CDR2 SVGAGI. The germline V and J ends were trimmed by 2 bases and 0 bases, with 11 bases remaining between them. This CDR3 contains 16 residues. CDR3 nucleotides: TGTGCCAGCAGTTACCGGAGAGAATACTCTGGAAACACCATATATTTT. Translation: CASSYRREYSGNTIYF.

The V call is TRBV20-1, the J call TRBJ1-2; no definite D call. V shed 0 bases and J shed 8 bases, with 22 bases lying between them. In germline, CDR1 is DFQATT, CDR2 SNEGSKA (reference sequence). CDR3 size: 16 residues. CDR3: CSARDRPPGQALGYTF. The DNA of the CDR3 is TGCAGTGCTAGAGATCGCCCTCCCGGTCAGGCACTAGGCTACACCTTC.